This T cell receptor beta chain was found in a study of shared clonotypes between healthy human individuals. Overall study findings and caveats: Researchers found naive subsets generally carried larger estimated richness than memory subsets. Donor clonotype sharing was expected to depend on sequencing depth.

About this clone itself: Its antigen is not identified.

Clones were read by immunoSEQ multiplex PCR, and TCRdb kept only the in-frame ones, dropping some. The repertoire has roughly 1,100,000 clones, about 75% of them found once; the top ten carry about 1.5%. Each of the donors was a healthy adult who was HIV-negative and had not had a recent acute infection or vaccination. Specimen: memory CD4+ T cells sorted from blood. Subset: CD45RA-negative fraction. The source is a man younger than 30 in good health.

The CDR3 DNA sequence: TGTGCCAGCAGCTTAATGGGAGGCGGAACCAAAAACATTCAGTACTTC. Amino acids: CASSLMGGGTKNIQYF. This chain links TRBV9 with TRBJ2-4, with D possibly matching TRBD2 (6 bases). This CDR3 comprises 16 residues. Germline-derived CDR1 and CDR2 are SGDLS and YYNGEE. V was clipped by 4 bases and J by 2 bases, with 16 bases between them.